This record covers a single T cell receptor beta chain. What it binds is not known. This record comes from a study of CD8 T cells in Susac syndrome. Regarding the study as a whole: The TCR sequencing and HLA analysis in the study involved a relatively small number of individuals, as the study acknowledged.

The V segment lost 0 bases and the J segment 9 bases; nucleotides outside the gene matches: 9. The CDR3 is made up of 16 amino acids. From germline, CDR1 is SGHRS and CDR2 YFSETQ. cDNA came from around 0.5 to 1 ug RNA primed by random hexamers. An immunoSEQ multiplex PCR generated amplified TCR beta CDR3 products spanning 54 Vbeta and 13 Jbeta. From the immunoSEQ multiplex PCR reads, TCRdb called clonotypes with MiXCR, one entry per CDR3 protein. The table includes 190,000 or so distinct CDR3 sequences, 90% to 95% detected once. Negative isolation was applied to CD8+ and CD4+ T cells, and FACS enrichment was applied to TEMRA cells.

The chain combines TRBV5-1 with TRBJ2-1, with 10 bases aligning to TRBD1. The receptor's source is a human donor with multiple sclerosis. The sample consisted of CD4+ T cells from PBMCs. CDR3 coding DNA: TGCGCCAGCAGCTTGGGTTTTAGCGGGGACAGGGGTGAGCAGTTCTTC. Translation gives CASSLGFSGDRGEQFF.